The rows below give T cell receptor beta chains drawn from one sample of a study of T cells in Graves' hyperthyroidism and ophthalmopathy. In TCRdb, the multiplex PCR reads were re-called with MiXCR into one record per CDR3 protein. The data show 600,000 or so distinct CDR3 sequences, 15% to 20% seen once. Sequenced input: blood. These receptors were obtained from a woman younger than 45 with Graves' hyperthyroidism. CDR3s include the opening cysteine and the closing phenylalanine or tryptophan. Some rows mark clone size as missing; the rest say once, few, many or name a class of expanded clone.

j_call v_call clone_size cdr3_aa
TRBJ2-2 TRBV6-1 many CASSHGTEFYTGELFF
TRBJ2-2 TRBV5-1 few CASSSENRGSGELFF
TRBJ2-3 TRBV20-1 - CSASGGISTDTQYF
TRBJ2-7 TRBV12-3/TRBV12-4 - CASSLWQGTDEQYF
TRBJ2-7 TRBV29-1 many CSALTGTAHEQYF
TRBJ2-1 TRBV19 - CASNLLAGEEQFF
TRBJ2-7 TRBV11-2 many CASSLNEINEQYF
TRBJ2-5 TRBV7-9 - CASTKRGQETQYF
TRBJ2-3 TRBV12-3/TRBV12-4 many CASSFSNGFLGGDTQYF
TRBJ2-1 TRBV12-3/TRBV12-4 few CASSARSGLTSNEQFF
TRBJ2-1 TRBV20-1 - CSAPPTSGTYNEQFF
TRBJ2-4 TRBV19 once CASSIGWDFKNIQYF
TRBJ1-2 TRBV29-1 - CSVDARGLKGYTF
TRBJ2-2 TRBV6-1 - CASRGINTGELFF
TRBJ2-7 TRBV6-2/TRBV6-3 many CASSYRSSGNSYEQYF
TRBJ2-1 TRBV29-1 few CSVPNPGTGEVDEQFF
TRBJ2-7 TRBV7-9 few CASSSILNHYEQYF
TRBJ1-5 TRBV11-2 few CASSLKGGVGQPQHF
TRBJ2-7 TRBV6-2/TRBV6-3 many CASSNFRTSGSYEQYF
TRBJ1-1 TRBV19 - CASSMVQGAGTEAFF
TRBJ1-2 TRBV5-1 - CASSQQGDPGGYTF
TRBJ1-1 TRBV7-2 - CASSLQGSLGTEAFF
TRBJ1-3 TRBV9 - CASSVREPDTIYF